These 11 T cell receptor beta chains share one sample of origin, sequenced in a study of cytomegalovirus exposure and HLA in healthy donors. The PCR ran on 60 Vbeta and 13 Jbeta primers. Only in-frame clones appear in the TCRdb table, and some are missing; sequencing was by immunoSEQ multiplex PCR. The sample lists 55,000 to 85,000 clones, roughly 66% occurring once. The source material was PBMCs. The source is a woman aged 50 to 60 in good health and CMV-seronegative.

V usage is TRBV25-1 and J usage is TRBJ1-1; TRBD1 is a possible D gene (6 bases). Germline CDR1 and CDR2: MGHDK and SYGVNS. This CDR3 has 15 amino acids. The V end lost 5 bases, the J end lost 0 bases, and 13 bases lay between the germline ends. CDR3 in amino acids: CASSLTQGMNTEAFF. CDR3 in DNA: TGTGCCAGCAGTCTAACCCAGGGGATGAACACTGAAGCTTTCTTT.

The chain is built from TRBV28 and TRBJ2-7, with D maybe TRBD2 (5 bases). CDR3 length: 14 residues. Trimming shortened V by 5 bases and J by 1 base, and 12 bases separated the two germline ends. Germline CDR1 is MDHEN and CDR2 is SYDVKM. The CDR3 here is CASSTTIGSYEQYF. In DNA, the CDR3 is TGTGCCAGCAGTACGACTATTGGGTCCTACGAGCAGTACTTC. The full variable domain, rest sourced from reference TRBV28 and TRBJ2-7, is DVKVTQSSRYLVKRTGEKVFLECVQDMDHENMFWYRQDPGLGLRLIYFSYDVKMKEKGDIPEGYSVSREKKERFSLILESASTNQTSMYLCASSTTIGSYEQYFGPGTRLTVT.

V gene TRBV29-1 combines with J gene TRBJ1-1; a possible D gene is TRBD1 (6 bases). Deletions cut 7 bases from V and 0 bases from J, with 18 bases between. The V gene's germline CDR1 is SQVTM and CDR2 ANQGSEA. The CDR3 spans 15 residues. The CDR3 sequence: CSGGGGWGMNTEAFF. For the CDR3, the DNA is TGCAGCGGGGGAGGGGGATGGGGGATGAACACTGAAGCTTTCTTT.

The rearrangement joins TRBV5-4 to TRBJ2-2; D gene ambiguous. The CDR3 runs to 12 residues. The V end lost 4 bases, the J end lost 7 bases, and 8 bases lay between the germline ends. The germline gives CDR1 SGHNT, CDR2 YYREEE (reference sequence). Written as DNA, the CDR3 is TGTGCCAGCAGCCTCGACAACGGGGAGCTGTTTTTT. This encodes CASSLDNGELFF.

The chain is built from TRBV14 and TRBJ2-7, with TRBD1 matching over 8 bases. CDR1 and CDR2 from the germline V gene are SGHDN and FVKESK. The CDR3 contains 13 residues. V dropped 7 bases and J dropped 6; count of bases not matched to a gene: 8. Here the CDR3 reads CASTGQGLAEQYF. The CDR3 region has the DNA TGTGCCAGCACCGGACAGGGTTTGGCCGAGCAGTACTTC.

This chain uses TRBV11-3 with TRBJ2-5, with D perhaps matching TRBD2 (5 bases). This CDR3 is 12 amino acids long. Looked up from germline, CDR1 is SGHNT and CDR2 is YENEEA. V lost 1 base to trimming and J lost 7 bases, with 7 bases between them. The CDR3 loop reads CASSLGEGTQYF. The DNA of the CDR3 is TGTGCCAGCAGCTTAGGCGAGGGGACCCAGTACTTC.

V gene TRBV25-1 combines with J gene TRBJ2-5; 7 bases are shared with TRBD2. CDR3 size: 15 residues. In germline, CDR1 is MGHDK, CDR2 SYGVNS. Germline trimming cut 2 bases from V and 5 bases from J; bases unmatched to any gene: 8. Here the CDR3 DNA reads TGTGCCAGCAGTGAAGGCGGGGGAGTCCGGGAGACCCAGTACTTC. Protein product: CASSEGGGVRETQYF.

This clone was counted only a few times. The chain has TRBV7-2 and TRBJ2-7; D gene uncertain. Germline loops: CDR1 SGHTA, CDR2 FQGNSA. Trimming removed 2 bases at V and 2 bases at J, with 7 bases between. This CDR3 has 13 residues. The CDR3 DNA reads as TGTGCCAGCAGCTTACAGTTAACCTACGAGCAGTACTTC. As protein: CASSLQLTYEQYF.

V is TRBV4-3 and J is TRBJ2-7, with TRBD1 matching over 9 bases. CDR3 length: 15 residues. The germline V gene has CDR1 LGHNA and CDR2 YSLEER. The J segment lost 3 bases and the V segment lost 0 bases, leaving 3 bases of the junction unmatched. The DNA for the CDR3 is TGCGCCAGCAGCCAAGAGGACAGGGGAAGCTACGAGCAGTACTTC. This translates into CASSQEDRGSYEQYF.

The chain combines TRBV11-2 with TRBJ2-7; the D is unclear. V lost 7 bases and J lost 7, with 11 bases in between. Germline lookup yields CDR1 SGHAT and CDR2 FQNNGV. The CDR3 runs 11 residues. CDR3 loop: CASTPRAEQYF. CDR3 bases: TGTGCCAGCACCCCCCGCGCGGAGCAGTACTTC.

The gene calls are TRBV7-2 and TRBJ2-5; 13 positions agree with TRBD2. Germline trimming cut 5 bases from V and 7 bases from J; bases unmatched to any gene: 7. Germline CDR1 is SGHTA and CDR2 is FQGNSA. The CDR3 is 15 residues long. The CDR3 DNA reads TGTGCCAGCAGCCAAACTAGCGGGAGGGCCCGGACCCAGTACTTC. Protein product: CASSQTSGRARTQYF.